The source of this TCR beta chain is a study of blood T cell repertoires in COVID-19. Method: immunoSEQ multiplex PCR; TCRdb's copy keeps in-frame clones and lacks some. The sample lists about 180,000 clones, roughly 79% occurring once. The CDR3 length is 16 residues. Per germline, CDR1 SGHTA and CDR2 FQGNSA. Trimming took 1 base from V and 0 from J, leaving 13 bases between them. Sequenced material: peripheral blood. The receptor's source is a woman in her seventies with acute or convalescent COVID-19. The chain combines TRBV7-2 with TRBJ2-7; D perhaps matches TRBD2 (5 bases). The CDR3 sequence is CASSLGRTGTSYEQYF. DNA of the CDR3: TGTGCCAGCAGCTTAGGCCGGACTGGCACCTCCTACGAGCAGTACTTC.